This record looks at one T cell receptor (beta chain) sequence and its context. The data derive from a study of OX40 agonist ivuxolimab in advanced cancers. As for the study in general: Patients received ivuxolimab, an agonistic anti-OX40 (CD134) antibody.

Profiling relied on immunoSEQ multiplex PCR, and the TCRdb table lists in-frame clones only, not all of them. The repertoire consists of about 80,000 clones, with around 85% occurring once and the leading ten covering approximately 2.2%. The CDR3 has 15 amino acids. Germline V gene sequence: CDR1 LNHDA, CDR2 SQIVND (reference sequence). Trimming shortened V by 0 bases and J by 6 bases, and 12 bases separated the two germline ends. The rearrangement links TRBV19 to TRBJ1-5; possibly TRBD1 for D (6 bases). The receptor was derived from an adult with an advanced solid tumor such as melanoma, head and neck, liver or kidney cancer. This sample comprised CD4+ or CD8+ T cells sorted from blood, obtained in a trial of the OX40 agonist ivuxolimab. The chain's CDR3 is CASSIDKGEAQPQHF. CDR3 DNA sequence: TGTGCCAGTAGTATAGATAAGGGGGAGGCTCAGCCCCAGCATTTT.